Listed here are 7 T cell receptor beta chains from one sample, sequenced in a study of blood T cell repertoires in COVID-19. TCRdb's table, derived via immunoSEQ multiplex PCR, lists solely in-frame clones and lacks some. This sample carries approximately 130,000 clones, more than 75% of them seen once, and the ten largest clones take approximately 16%. Sequenced material: peripheral blood. The receptors were sampled from a woman in her fifties or sixties who had recovered from COVID-19.

The genes are TRBV5-5 and TRBJ2-7; maybe TRBD2 (7 bases). CDR3 length: 16 amino acids. Germline V gene data show CDR1 as SGHKS and CDR2 as YYEKEE (reference sequence). V was clipped by 4 bases and J by 0 bases, with 17 bases between them. CDR3: CASSPQGRGSSYEQYF. The CDR3 DNA reads as TGTGCCAGCAGCCCCCAGGGGCGGGGGAGCTCCTACGAGCAGTACTTC.

This chain joins TRBV5-1 and TRBJ2-1, with 8 bases fitting TRBD2. This CDR3 region has 13 residues. Germline lookup yields CDR1 SGHRS and CDR2 YFSETQ. The V gene end was trimmed by 1 base and the J gene end by 9 bases; junction bases not matched to a gene: 3. The DNA of the CDR3 is TGCGCCAGCAGCTTGCCCGGGGGGGTTGAGCAGTTCTTC. Encoded protein: CASSLPGGVEQFF.

The chain couples TRBV7-8 to TRBJ2-1; TRBD1 agrees at 7 bases. The CDR3 has 15 amino acids. Germline V lookup: CDR1 SGHVS, CDR2 FQNEAQ. V trimming: 5 bases; J trimming: 6 bases; junction bases outside the gene matches: 10. In nucleotides, the CDR3 is TGTGCCAGCAGCCGACAGGGATCGGTTGGCAATGAGCAGTTCTTC. It codes for CASSRQGSVGNEQFF.

This chain uses TRBV24-1 with TRBJ1-2; maybe TRBD1 (6 bases). Germline assignment: CDR1 KGHDR and CDR2 SFDVKD. CDR3 length: 14 amino acids. V gave up 2 bases and J gave up 3 bases, with 9 bases separating them. CDR3 sequence (DNA): TGTGCCACCAGTGATTCGAACAGGGACTATGGCTACACCTTC. Protein: CATSDSNRDYGYTF.

The chain combines TRBV6-1 with TRBJ1-5; unclear D gene. The V end was cut by 2 bases, the J end by 8 bases, with 10 bases between. Germline CDR1 MNHNS, CDR2 SASEGT. The CDR3 is 13 amino acids. The CDR3 protein is CASSESRVKPQHF. As DNA, the CDR3 is TGTGCCAGCAGTGAATCCCGGGTGAAGCCCCAGCATTTT.

The sample holds one count of this clone. V usage is TRBV30 and J usage is TRBJ1-6, with D perhaps TRBD1 (5 bases). Trimming pared 1 base from V and 8 bases from J, leaving 15 bases between. The CDR3 is made up of 15 amino acids. Germline CDR1 is GTSNPN and CDR2 is SVGIG (reference sequence). The CDR3 nucleotides are TGTGCCTGGAGTGCCGGGGGAGGAGGGGATTCACCCCTCCACTTT. Translated, it gives CAWSAGGGGDSPLHF.

This clone was seen a handful of times. This rearrangement joins TRBV6-6 to TRBJ2-7; possibly TRBD2 for D (6 bases). Trimming took 5 bases from V and 7 from J, leaving 18 bases between them. CDR1 and CDR2 (germline): MNHNY, SVGAGI (reference sequence). CDR3 length: 14 residues. The DNA for the CDR3 is TGTGCCAGCAGTGTACTAAAGTTCGGAGGGGAGCAGTACTTC. Amino acid sequence: CASSVLKFGGEQYF.